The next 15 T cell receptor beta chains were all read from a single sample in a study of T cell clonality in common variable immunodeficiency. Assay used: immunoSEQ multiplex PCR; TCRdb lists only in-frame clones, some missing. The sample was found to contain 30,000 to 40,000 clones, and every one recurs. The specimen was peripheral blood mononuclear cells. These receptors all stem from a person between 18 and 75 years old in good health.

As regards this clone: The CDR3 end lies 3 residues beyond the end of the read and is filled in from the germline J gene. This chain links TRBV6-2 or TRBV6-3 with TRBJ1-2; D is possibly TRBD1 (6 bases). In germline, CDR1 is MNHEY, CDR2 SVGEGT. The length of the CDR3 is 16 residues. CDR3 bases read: TGTGCCAGCAGTTATAGGCTAGCGGGGGCCTACAATGAC. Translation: CASSYRLAGAYND. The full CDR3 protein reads CASSYRLAGAYNDYTF.

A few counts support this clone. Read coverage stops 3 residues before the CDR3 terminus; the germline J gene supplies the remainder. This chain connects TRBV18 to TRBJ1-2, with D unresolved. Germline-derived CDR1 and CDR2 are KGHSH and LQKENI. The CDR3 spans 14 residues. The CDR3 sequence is CASSPPGRAYDYTF. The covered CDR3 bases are TGTGCCAGCTCACCACCGGGTAGGGCCTACGAC.

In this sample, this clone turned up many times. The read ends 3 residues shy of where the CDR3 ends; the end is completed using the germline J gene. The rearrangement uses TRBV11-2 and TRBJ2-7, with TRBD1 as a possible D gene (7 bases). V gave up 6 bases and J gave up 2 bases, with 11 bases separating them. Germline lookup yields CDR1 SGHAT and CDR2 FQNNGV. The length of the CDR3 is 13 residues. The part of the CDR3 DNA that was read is TGTGCCAGCAGGCAGGGGGGAACCTACGAG. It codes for CASRQGGTYE. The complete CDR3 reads CASRQGGTYEQYF.

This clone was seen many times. The part of the CDR3 DNA that was read is TGTGCCAGCTCACCACTGTCTAGCGGGAGTCCTAACGAG. Its protein is CASSPLSSGSPNE. The entire CDR3 protein is CASSPLSSGSPNEQYF. The chain links TRBV18 to TRBJ2-7, with 10 bases matching TRBD2. Coverage ceases 3 residues before the CDR3 finishes, and the germline J gene fills in the end. Germline CDR1 KGHSH, CDR2 LQKENI. CDR3 length: 16 amino acids. The ends lost 1 base at V and 5 bases at J; junction bases unmatched: 8. The complete variable domain, with remaining parts taken from reference TRBV18 and TRBJ2-7, reads NAGVMQNPRHLVRRRGQEARLRCSPMKGHSHVYWYRQLPEEGLKFMVYLQKENIIDESGMPKERFSAEFPKEGPSILRIQQVVRGDSAAYFCASSPLSSGSPNEQYFGPGTRLTVT.

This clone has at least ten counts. CDR3 DNA (partial): TGTGCCAGCAGCTTGGCGGGGGGCGGCGGTGGC. This translates into CASSLAGGGGG. The complete CDR3 reads CASSLAGGGGGYTF. This chain links TRBV5-6 with TRBJ1-2; tentative D call: TRBD1 (6 bases). The read gets to within 3 residues of the CDR3 end, and the germline J gene fills in the rest. CDR3 length: 14 residues. V dropped 0 bases and J dropped 7 bases, with 13 bases sitting between them. Germline CDR1 is SGHDT and CDR2 is YYEEEE.

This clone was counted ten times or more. The sequenced CDR3 bases are TGTGCCAGCAGCTTTTTGGCTAGCGGGAGTTACGAG. Translated: CASSFLASGSYE. Given in full, the CDR3 is CASSFLASGSYEQYF. The chain uses TRBV13 and TRBJ2-7; 10 nucleotides agree with TRBD2. The read ends 3 residues shy of where the CDR3 ends; the end is completed using the germline J gene. Germline CDR1 PRHDT, CDR2 FYEKMQ (reference sequence). The ends lost 3 bases at V and 4 bases at J; junction bases unmatched: 6. This CDR3 is built from 15 residues.

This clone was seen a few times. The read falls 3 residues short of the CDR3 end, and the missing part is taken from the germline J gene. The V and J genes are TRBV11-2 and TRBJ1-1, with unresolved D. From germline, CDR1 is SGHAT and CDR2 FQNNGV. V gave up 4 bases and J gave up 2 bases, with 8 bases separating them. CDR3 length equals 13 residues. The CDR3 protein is CASSSRSNTEAFF. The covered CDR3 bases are TGTGCCAGCAGCTCTAGGAGCAACACTGAA.

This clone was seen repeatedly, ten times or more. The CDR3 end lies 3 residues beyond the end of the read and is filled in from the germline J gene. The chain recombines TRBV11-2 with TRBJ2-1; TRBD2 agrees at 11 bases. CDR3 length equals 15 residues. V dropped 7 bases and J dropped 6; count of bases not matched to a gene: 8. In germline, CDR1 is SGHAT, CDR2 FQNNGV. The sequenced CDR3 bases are TGTGCCAGCACCACGACTAGCGGGGTTGTCAATGAG. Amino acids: CASTTTSGVVNE. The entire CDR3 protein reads CASTTTSGVVNEQFF.

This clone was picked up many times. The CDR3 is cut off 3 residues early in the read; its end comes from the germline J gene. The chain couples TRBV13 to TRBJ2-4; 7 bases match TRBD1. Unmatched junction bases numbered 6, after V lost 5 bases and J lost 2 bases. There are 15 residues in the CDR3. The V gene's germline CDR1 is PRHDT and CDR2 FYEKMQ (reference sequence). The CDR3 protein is CASSQTTGSKNIQYF. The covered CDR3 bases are TGTGCCAGCAGCCAAACGACAGGGTCCAAAAACATT.

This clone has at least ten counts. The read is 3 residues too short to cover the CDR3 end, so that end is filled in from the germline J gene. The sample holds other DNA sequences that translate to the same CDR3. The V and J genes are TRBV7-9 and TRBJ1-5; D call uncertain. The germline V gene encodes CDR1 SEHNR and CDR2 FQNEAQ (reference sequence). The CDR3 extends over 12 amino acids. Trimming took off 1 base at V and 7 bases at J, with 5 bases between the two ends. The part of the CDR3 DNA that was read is TGTGCCAGCAGCTTAGGAGGGCAGCCC. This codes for CASSLGGQP. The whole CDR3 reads CASSLGGQPQHF.

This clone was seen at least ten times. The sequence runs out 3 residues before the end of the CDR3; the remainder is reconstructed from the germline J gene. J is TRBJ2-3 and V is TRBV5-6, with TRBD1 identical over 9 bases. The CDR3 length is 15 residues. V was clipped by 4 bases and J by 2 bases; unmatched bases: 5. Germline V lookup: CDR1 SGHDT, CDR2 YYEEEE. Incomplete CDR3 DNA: TGTGCCAGCAGCGCCGACAGGGGGAACACAGATACG. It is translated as CASSADRGNTDT. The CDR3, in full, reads CASSADRGNTDTQYF.

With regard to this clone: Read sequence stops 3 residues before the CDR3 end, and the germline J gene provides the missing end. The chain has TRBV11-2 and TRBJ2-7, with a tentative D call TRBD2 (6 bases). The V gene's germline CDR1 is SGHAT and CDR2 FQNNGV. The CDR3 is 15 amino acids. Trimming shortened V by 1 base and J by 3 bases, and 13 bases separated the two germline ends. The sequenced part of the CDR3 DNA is TGTGCCAGCAGCTTAGGGAGGGACTGGGGCTACGAG. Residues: CASSLGRDWGYE. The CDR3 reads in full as CASSLGRDWGYEQYF.

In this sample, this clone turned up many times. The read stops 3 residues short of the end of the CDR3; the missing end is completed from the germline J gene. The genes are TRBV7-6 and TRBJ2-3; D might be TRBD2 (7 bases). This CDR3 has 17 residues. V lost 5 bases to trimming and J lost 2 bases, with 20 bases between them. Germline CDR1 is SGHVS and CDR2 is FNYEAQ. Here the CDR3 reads CASSPRPRGGITDTQYF. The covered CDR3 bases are TGTGCCAGCAGCCCGCGACCAAGGGGGGGCATCACAGATACG.

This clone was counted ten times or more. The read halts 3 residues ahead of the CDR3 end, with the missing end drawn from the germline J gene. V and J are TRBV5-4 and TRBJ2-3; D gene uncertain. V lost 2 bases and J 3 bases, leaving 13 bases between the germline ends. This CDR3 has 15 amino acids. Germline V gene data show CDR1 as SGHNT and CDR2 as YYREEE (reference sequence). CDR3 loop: CASSFRGIGTDTQYF. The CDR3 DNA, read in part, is TGTGCCAGCAGCTTCCGTGGTATAGGGACAGATACG.

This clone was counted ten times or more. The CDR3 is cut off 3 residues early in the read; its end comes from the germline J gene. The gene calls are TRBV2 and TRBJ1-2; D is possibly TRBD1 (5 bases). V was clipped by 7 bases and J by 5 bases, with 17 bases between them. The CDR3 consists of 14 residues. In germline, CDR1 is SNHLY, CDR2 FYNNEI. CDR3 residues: CASNAWGVGYGYTF. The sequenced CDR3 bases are TGTGCCAGCAATGCGTGGGGGGTTGGATATGGC. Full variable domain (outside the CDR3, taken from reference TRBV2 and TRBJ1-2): EPEVTQTPSHQVTQMGQEVILRCVPISNHLYFYWYRQILGQKVEFLVSFYNNEISEKSEIFDDQFSVERPDGSNFTLKIRSTKLEDSAMYFCASNAWGVGYGYTFGSGTRLTVV.